A single sample is the source of the 29 T cell receptor beta chains below, sequenced in a study of blood T cell repertoires in COVID-19. Data came from immunoSEQ multiplex PCR; TCRdb stores just in-frame clones and leaves some out. The sample records 100,000 to 150,000 clones, 65% to 90% being singletons. The sequenced sample was peripheral blood. Every receptor here comes from an elderly woman with acute or convalescent COVID-19.

The chain joins TRBV19 to TRBJ1-2; D might be TRBD1 (6 bases). Germline V gene data show CDR1 as LNHDA and CDR2 as SQIVND (reference sequence). This CDR3 is 12 amino acids long. Trimming shortened V by 7 bases and J by 7 bases, and 13 bases separated the two germline ends. CDR3 residues: CASTFDRIGYTF. The CDR3 region has the DNA TGTGCCAGTACCTTTGACAGGATTGGCTACACCTTC. Looking up the rest from reference TRBV19 and TRBJ1-2 gives the full variable domain: DGGITQSPKYLFRKEGQNVTLSCEQNLNHDAMYWYRQDPGQGLRLIYYSQIVNDFQKGDIAEGYSVSREKKESFPLTVTSAQKNPTAFYLCASTFDRIGYTFGSGTRLTVV.

The CDR3 reads CASSLATGGTQPQHF. The CDR3 DNA is TGTGCCAGCAGCTTGGCCACAGGGGGGACACAGCCCCAGCATTTT. The J gene is TRBJ1-5, the V gene TRBV11-2; 8 bases agree with TRBD1. Germline V CDR1 and CDR2: SGHAT, FQNNGV. The trim removed 3 bases at V and 7 bases at J, leaving 8 bases unmatched. The CDR3 spans 15 residues. Variable domain in full (rest from reference TRBV11-2 and TRBJ1-5): EAGVAQSPRYKIIEKRQSVAFWCNPISGHATLYWYQQILGQGPKLLIQFQNNGVVDDSQLPKDRFSAERLKGVDSTLKIQPAKLEDSAVYLCASSLATGGTQPQHFGDGTRLSIL.

This sequence joins TRBV6-5 and TRBJ1-1; D might be TRBD1 (5 bases). Germline loops: CDR1 MNHEY, CDR2 SVGAGI. V shed 7 bases and J shed 1 base, with 7 bases lying between them. CDR3 length: 12 amino acids. The CDR3 sequence: CASIGGNTEAFF. In DNA form, the CDR3 reads TGTGCCAGCATCGGGGGGAACACTGAAGCTTTCTTT.

The chain is built from TRBV11-3 and TRBJ2-3; weak D call: TRBD1 (5 bases). Germline CDR1 reads SGHNT; CDR2 reads YENEEA. The CDR3 runs 14 residues. V was shortened by 1 base and J by 0 bases, with 5 bases between the two germline ends. CDR3 in DNA: TGTGCCAGCAGCTTAGGGACAAGCACAGATACGCAGTATTTT. It encodes CASSLGTSTDTQYF.

This rearrangement joins TRBV5-1 to TRBJ2-2; D is unresolved. CDR1 and CDR2 (germline): SGHRS, YFSETQ. V lost 4 bases to trimming and J lost 5 bases, with 12 bases between them. The CDR3 sequence is 14 residues long. DNA for the CDR3: TGCGCCAGCAGCCGCACCGAAGAGACCGGGGAGCTGTTTTTT. Translation: CASSRTEETGELFF.

This clone was observed a few times. The chain uses TRBV13 and TRBJ1-6; D unclear. This CDR3 is 12 amino acids long. The germline gives CDR1 PRHDT, CDR2 FYEKMQ (reference sequence). The ends were cut back, 2 bases at V and 9 bases at J, with 5 bases in the middle. CDR3 bases: TGTGCCAGCAGCTTAACGGGTTCACCCCTCCACTTT. It is translated as CASSLTGSPLHF.

Concerning this clone: The germline gene is not matched at one end of the junction; a read error may be the cause. Here the CDR3 DNA reads TGTGCCAGTAGAGATCGTCCAAATAGCGATCAGCCCCAGCATTTT. This codes for CASRDRPNSDQPQHF. The gene calls are TRBV19 and TRBJ1-5; D unclear. Germline V gene data show CDR1 as LNHDA and CDR2 as SQIVND (reference sequence). The length of the CDR3 is 15 residues. The whole variable domain, filled in from reference TRBV19 and TRBJ1-5, reads DGGITQSPKYLFRKEGQNVTLSCEQNLNHDAMYWYRQDPGQGLRLIYYSQIVNDFQKGDIAEGYSVSREKKESFPLTVTSAQKNPTAFYLCASRDRPNSDQPQHFGDGTRLSIL.

The chain uses TRBV5-1 and TRBJ2-1, with TRBD2 matching 7 bases. V trimming: 0 bases; J trimming: 1 base; junction bases outside the gene matches: 7. CDR3 size: 17 residues. Germline CDR1 is SGHRS and CDR2 is YFSETQ. CDR3 nucleotides: TGCGCCAGCAGCTTGGTGGCCGGGGGGTCATCCTACAATGAGCAGTTCTTC. It codes for CASSLVAGGSSYNEQFF.

The chain has TRBV11-2 and TRBJ1-2; D call uncertain. V was shortened by 2 bases and J by 8 bases, with 9 bases between the two germline ends. Germline CDR1 reads SGHAT; CDR2 reads FQNNGV. There are 12 residues in the CDR3. For the CDR3, the DNA is TGTGCCAGCAGCTTAACCCTACGAGGCTACACCTTC. It codes for CASSLTLRGYTF.

The chain couples TRBV3-1 (or the pseudogene TRBV3-2) to TRBJ2-3; 12 bases match TRBD2. Germline CDR1 and CDR2: LGHDT and YNNKEL (reference sequence). After removal of 4 bases from V and 4 bases from J, the junction contained 12 bases not matched to a gene. The CDR3 length is 18 residues. The CDR3: CASSPSWTSGAPSDTQYF. The CDR3 nucleotides are TGTGCCAGCAGCCCCTCTTGGACTAGCGGGGCCCCCTCAGATACGCAGTATTTT.

The V gene is TRBV5-4, the J gene TRBJ2-1, with TRBD2 matching 7 bases. The trim removed 4 bases at V and 6 bases at J, leaving 16 bases unmatched. The CDR3 is made up of 17 amino acids. Germline-derived CDR1 and CDR2 are SGHNT and YYREEE (reference sequence). The CDR3 reads CASSPPLGGRNLNEQFF. CDR3 nucleotides: TGTGCCAGCAGCCCCCCCTTGGGCGGGAGAAACCTCAATGAGCAGTTCTTC.

This clone appeared once. This CDR3 is CASSATQGGSAFF. CDR3 bases: TGTGCCAGCAGCGCCACCCAAGGGGGCTCAGCTTTCTTT. The V gene is TRBV9, the J gene TRBJ1-1, with 7 bases matching TRBD1. CDR1 SGDLS and CDR2 YYNGEE come from the germline V gene. The CDR3 consists of 13 residues. The ends lost 3 bases at V and 10 bases at J; junction bases unmatched: 9.

The gene calls are TRBV27 and TRBJ1-2; 9 positions match TRBD1. The germline gives CDR1 MNHEY, CDR2 SMNVEV (reference sequence). Trimming cost V 3 bases and J 3 bases; bases outside gene matches: 2. The CDR3 covers 14 residues. CDR3: CASSLRQGDYGYTF. The CDR3 DNA follows: TGTGCCAGCAGTTTGAGACAGGGGGACTATGGCTACACCTTC.

This clone was seen a handful of times. This chain links TRBV7-2 with TRBJ2-2; possibly TRBD1 for D (6 bases). Trimming removed 2 bases at V and 7 bases at J, with 11 bases between. CDR1 SGHTA and CDR2 FQGNSA come from the germline V gene. This CDR3 region has 14 residues. The CDR3 nucleotides are TGTGCCAGCAGCTTATGGGACACTTACGGGGAGCTGTTTTTT. This translates into CASSLWDTYGELFF. The variable domain in full, completed from reference TRBV7-2 and TRBJ2-2, reads GAGVSQSPSNKVTEKGKDVELRCDPISGHTALYWYRQSLGQGLEFLIYFQGNSAPDKSGLPSDRFSAERTGGSVSTLTIQRTQQEDSAVYLCASSLWDTYGELFFGEGSRLTVL.

Note on this clone: The same CDR3 can be traced to other DNA sequences in this sample. This chain joins TRBV27 and TRBJ1-3; 9 bases are a match to TRBD1. The germline CDR1 and CDR2 sequences are MNHEY and SMNVEV (reference sequence). V shed 6 bases and J 4 bases; nucleotides not matched to a gene: 4. The CDR3 loop spans 14 amino acids. The CDR3 spells CASSRTGEGNTIYF. The CDR3 DNA reads TGTGCCAGCAGCCGGACAGGGGAAGGAAACACCATATATTTT.

This clone was picked up a small number of times. V usage is TRBV7-9 and J usage is TRBJ1-1; TRBD1 is a possible D gene (6 bases). Germline V gives CDR1 SEHNR, CDR2 FQNEAQ (reference sequence). Trimming took 8 bases from V and 1 from J, leaving 11 bases between them. There are 13 residues in the CDR3. CDR3 sequence reads: CASDHRANTEAFF. CDR3 nucleotides: TGTGCCAGCGACCACAGGGCGAACACTGAAGCTTTCTTT. Drawing the rest from reference TRBV7-9 and TRBJ1-1, the complete variable domain is DTGVSQNPRHKITKRGQNVTFRCDPISEHNRLYWYRQTLGQGPEFLTYFQNEAQLEKSRLLSDRFSAERPKGSFSTLEIQRTEQGDSAMYLCASDHRANTEAFFGQGTRLTVV.

The chain has TRBV11-3 and TRBJ2-1; no definite D call. V was cut by 1 base and J by 8 bases, with 6 bases left in between. This CDR3 is 12 amino acids long. Germline CDR1 SGHNT, CDR2 YENEEA. CDR3 sequence reads: CASSLVSDEQFF. CDR3 coding DNA: TGTGCCAGCAGCTTAGTTTCTGATGAGCAGTTCTTC.

This clone was recorded a few times. The chain links TRBV5-8 to TRBJ2-3; 10 bases match TRBD1. Trimming removed 5 bases from V and 2 bases from J; junction bases left unmatched: 5. Germline CDR1 SGHTS, CDR2 YDEGEE. This CDR3 comprises 15 residues. As DNA, the CDR3 is TGTGCCAGCAGATGGACAGGGGGAGCCACAGATACGCAGTATTTT. It is translated as CASRWTGGATDTQYF.

The chain has TRBV4-3 and TRBJ1-4, with 8 positions matching TRBD1. V lost 0 bases, J lost 8 bases, and 5 bases stayed unmatched. Germline V CDR1 and CDR2: LGHNA, YSLEER. The CDR3 totals 15 residues. CDR3 loop: CASSQDRGQEEKLFF. In DNA form, the CDR3 reads TGCGCCAGCAGCCAAGATAGGGGACAGGAGGAAAAACTGTTTTTT.

This chain uses TRBV6-5 with TRBJ1-4, with a weak D call TRBD1 (5 bases). The V end lost 8 bases, the J end lost 8 bases, and 21 bases lay between the germline ends. CDR3 length: 15 amino acids. Germline-derived CDR1 and CDR2 are MNHEY and SVGAGI. For the CDR3, the DNA is TGTGCCAGCCGGTTAACGCGGCTTCAGGGAGAAAAACTGTTTTTT. This encodes CASRLTRLQGEKLFF.

CDR3 amino acids: CASSQVHTGTEAFF. The CDR3 region has the DNA TGTGCCAGCAGCCAAGTTCATACCGGGACTGAAGCTTTCTTT. This chain links TRBV3-1 (or the pseudogene TRBV3-2) with TRBJ1-1; D is unclear. V lost 1 base and J lost 5, with 11 bases in between. The CDR3 is made up of 14 amino acids. Germline CDR1 and CDR2: LGHDT and YNNKEL (reference sequence).

The CDR3 nucleotides are TGTGCCAGCAGCGCCGAGACAGGGCCTAACACCATATATTTT. It is translated as CASSAETGPNTIYF. This chain links TRBV5-6 with TRBJ1-3; the match to TRBD1 covers 7 bases. This CDR3 is 14 amino acids long. Trimming removed 4 bases from V and 7 bases from J; junction bases left unmatched: 8. The germline CDR1 and CDR2 sequences are SGHDT and YYEEEE.

In its sample, this clone was seen many times. The gene calls are TRBV28 and TRBJ1-2; TRBD1 aligns across 8 bases. CDR3 length: 16 residues. The germline gives CDR1 MDHEN, CDR2 SYDVKM. Trimming at V came to 2 bases and at J to 8 bases, leaving 13 bases not matched to a gene. The CDR3 sequence: CASSLGQGGPARGYTF. The CDR3 bases are TGTGCCAGCAGTTTAGGACAGGGAGGGCCCGCTAGGGGCTACACCTTC.

The chain uses TRBV19 and TRBJ1-2; D may be TRBD1 (5 bases). Trimming left V 6 bases short and J 4 bases short, with 18 bases between. The CDR3 totals 15 residues. Germline-derived CDR1 and CDR2 are LNHDA and SQIVND (reference sequence). CDR3 sequence reads: CASRPVFGATYGYTF. Written as DNA, the CDR3 is TGTGCCAGTAGGCCGGTGTTTGGGGCCACCTATGGCTACACCTTC.

The gene calls are TRBV2 and TRBJ2-7; 8 nucleotides agree with TRBD2. Trimming cost V 6 bases and J 0 bases; bases outside gene matches: 10. This CDR3 has 16 residues. Germline V lookup: CDR1 SNHLY, CDR2 FYNNEI. The CDR3 sequence: CASREGLEGASYEQYF. CDR3 bases: TGTGCCAGCAGGGAGGGACTAGAAGGAGCCTCCTACGAGCAGTACTTC.

The J gene is TRBJ1-2, the V gene TRBV15, with 9 bases fitting TRBD1. Germline trimming cut 2 bases from V and 8 bases from J; bases unmatched to any gene: 6. This CDR3 spans 14 amino acids. Germline V gene sequence: CDR1 LNHNV, CDR2 YYDKDF (reference sequence). CDR3 amino acids: CATSRKQGAGGYTF. CDR3 in DNA: TGTGCCACCAGCAGAAAACAGGGGGCAGGAGGCTACACCTTC. The full variable domain, its missing parts supplied by reference TRBV15 and TRBJ1-2, is DAMVIQNPRYQVTQFGKPVTLSCSQTLNHNVMYWYQQKSSQAPKLLFHYYDKDFNNEADTPDNFQSRRPNTSFCFLDIRSPGLGDTAMYLCATSRKQGAGGYTFGSGTRLTVV.

V gene TRBV10-1 combines with J gene TRBJ2-5, with 10 positions matching TRBD2. CDR1 and CDR2 (germline): WNHNN, SYGVQD (reference sequence). The J segment lost 2 bases and the V segment lost 5 bases, leaving 2 bases of the junction unmatched. The CDR3 spans 14 residues. The CDR3 region is CASSPSGGQETQYF. The CDR3 bases are TGCGCCAGCAGTCCTAGCGGGGGACAAGAGACCCAGTACTTC.

This chain joins TRBV6-6 and TRBJ1-5; 12 bases match TRBD1. The CDR3 is made up of 15 amino acids. V gave up 4 bases and J gave up 3 bases; unmatched junction bases: 1. Germline CDR1 MNHNY, CDR2 SVGAGI (reference sequence). CDR3 sequence (DNA): TGTGCCAGCAGTTTGGGACAGGGGGCCAATCAGCCCCAGCATTTT. The encoded protein is CASSLGQGANQPQHF.

This chain uses TRBV7-2 with TRBJ1-1; D is unresolved. CDR3 length equals 14 residues. V was trimmed by 5 bases and J by 4 bases, leaving 14 bases between them. From germline, CDR1 is SGHTA and CDR2 FQGNSA. CDR3 in amino acids: CASSQYNFGTEAFF. As DNA, the CDR3 is TGTGCCAGCAGCCAATATAACTTCGGCACTGAAGCTTTCTTT.